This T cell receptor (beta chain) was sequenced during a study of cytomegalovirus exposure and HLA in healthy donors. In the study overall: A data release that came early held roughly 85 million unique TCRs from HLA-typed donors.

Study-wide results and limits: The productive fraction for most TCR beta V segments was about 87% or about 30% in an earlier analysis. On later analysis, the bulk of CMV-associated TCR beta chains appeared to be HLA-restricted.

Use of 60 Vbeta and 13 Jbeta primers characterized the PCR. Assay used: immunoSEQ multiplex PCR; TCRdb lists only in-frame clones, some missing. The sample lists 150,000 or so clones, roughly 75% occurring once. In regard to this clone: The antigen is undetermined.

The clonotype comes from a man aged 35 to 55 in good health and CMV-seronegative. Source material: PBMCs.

The CDR3 DNA reads TGTGCCATCAGTGAAGGGGGCGGTCAGCCCCAGCATTTT. Encoded protein: CAISEGGGQPQHF. V and J are TRBV10-3 and TRBJ1-5, with 7 bases aligning to TRBD1. The CDR3 extends over 13 amino acids. The J segment lost 6 bases and the V segment lost 3 bases, leaving 2 bases of the junction unmatched. The germline CDR1 and CDR2 sequences are ENHRY and SYGVKD.